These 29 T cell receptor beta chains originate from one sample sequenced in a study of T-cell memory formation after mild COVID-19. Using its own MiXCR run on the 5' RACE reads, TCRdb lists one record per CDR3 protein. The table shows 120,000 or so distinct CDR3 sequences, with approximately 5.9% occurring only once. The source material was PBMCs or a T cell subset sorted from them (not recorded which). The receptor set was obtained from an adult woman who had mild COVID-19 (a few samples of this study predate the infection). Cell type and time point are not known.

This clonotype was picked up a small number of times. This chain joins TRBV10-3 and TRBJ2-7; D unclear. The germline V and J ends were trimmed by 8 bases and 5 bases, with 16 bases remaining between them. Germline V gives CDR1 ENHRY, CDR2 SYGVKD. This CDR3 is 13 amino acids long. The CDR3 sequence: CAIDQDGLNEQYF. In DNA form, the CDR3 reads TGTGCCATCGACCAGGACGGGCTGAACGAGCAGTACTTC.

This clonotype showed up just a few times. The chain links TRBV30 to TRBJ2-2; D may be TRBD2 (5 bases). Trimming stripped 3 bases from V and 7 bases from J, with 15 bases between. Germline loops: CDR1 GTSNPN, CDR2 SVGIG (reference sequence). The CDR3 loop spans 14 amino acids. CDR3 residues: CAWSENARGGELFF. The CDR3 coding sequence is TGTGCCTGGAGCGAAAATGCCCGGGGCGGGGAGCTGTTTTTT.

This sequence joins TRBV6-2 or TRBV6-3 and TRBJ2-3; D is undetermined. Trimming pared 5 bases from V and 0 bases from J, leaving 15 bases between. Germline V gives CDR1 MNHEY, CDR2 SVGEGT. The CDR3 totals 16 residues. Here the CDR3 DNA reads TGTGCCAGCAGTCCCCGGACGCTAACTAGCACAGATACGCAGTATTTT. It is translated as CASSPRTLTSTDTQYF.

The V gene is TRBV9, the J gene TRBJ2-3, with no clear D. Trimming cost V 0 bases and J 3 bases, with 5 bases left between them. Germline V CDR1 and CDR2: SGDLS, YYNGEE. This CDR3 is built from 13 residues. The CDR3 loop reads CASSVGITDTQYF. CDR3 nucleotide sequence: TGTGCCAGCAGCGTAGGTATTACAGATACGCAGTATTTT.

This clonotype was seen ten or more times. CDR3 in DNA: TGTGCCAGCAGCCCGGGACTAGCGGGAGGGAGAAAGCAGTTCTTC. Translated, it gives CASSPGLAGGRKQFF. V and J are TRBV5-5 and TRBJ2-1; 16 bases match TRBD2. Trimming cost V 4 bases and J 11 bases; bases outside gene matches: 6. This CDR3 spans 15 amino acids. Germline V gives CDR1 SGHKS, CDR2 YYEKEE (reference sequence).

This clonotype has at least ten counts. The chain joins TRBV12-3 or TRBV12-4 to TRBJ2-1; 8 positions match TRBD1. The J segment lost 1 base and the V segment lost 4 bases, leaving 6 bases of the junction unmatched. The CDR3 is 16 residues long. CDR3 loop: CASSSGTGFSYNEQFF. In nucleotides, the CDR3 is TGTGCCAGCAGTTCCGGGACAGGTTTTTCCTACAATGAGCAGTTCTTC.

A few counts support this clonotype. In nucleotides, the CDR3 is TGTGCCATCGGACTAGCGGGCCAAGAGACCCAGTACTTC. It yields the protein CAIGLAGQETQYF. The chain is built from TRBV24-1 and TRBJ2-5; 11 bases line up with TRBD2. The CDR3 has 13 residues. Germline V lookup: CDR1 KGHDR, CDR2 SFDVKD. Germline trimming cut 11 bases from V and 1 base from J; bases unmatched to any gene: 2.

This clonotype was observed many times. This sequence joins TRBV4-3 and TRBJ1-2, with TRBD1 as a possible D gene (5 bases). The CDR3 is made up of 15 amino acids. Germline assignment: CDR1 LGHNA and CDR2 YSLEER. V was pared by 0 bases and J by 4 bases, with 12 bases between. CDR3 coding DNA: TGCGCCAGCAGCCAAGATTGGGGGGAGGCCTATGGCTACACCTTC. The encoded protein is CASSQDWGEAYGYTF.

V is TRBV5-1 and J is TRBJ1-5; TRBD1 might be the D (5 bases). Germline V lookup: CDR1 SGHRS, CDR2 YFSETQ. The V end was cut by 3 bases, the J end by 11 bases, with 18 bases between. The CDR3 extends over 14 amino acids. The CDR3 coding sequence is TGCGCCAGCAGCTGGGGGGACGGGGAATCAGCCCAGCATTTT. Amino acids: CASSWGDGESAQHF.

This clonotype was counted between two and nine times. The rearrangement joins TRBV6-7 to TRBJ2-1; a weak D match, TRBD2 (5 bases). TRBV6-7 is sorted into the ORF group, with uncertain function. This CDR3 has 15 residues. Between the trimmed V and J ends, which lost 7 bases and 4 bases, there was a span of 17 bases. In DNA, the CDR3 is TGTGCCAGCACCATCTCGGGGTACACATACAATGAGCAGTTCTTC. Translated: CASTISGYTYNEQFF.

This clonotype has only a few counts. The CDR3 reads CAISGTYEQYF. CDR3 bases: TGTGCCATCAGTGGCACATACGAGCAGTACTTC. This chain connects TRBV10-3 to TRBJ2-7, with D unresolved. The V gene lost 4 bases and the J gene lost 4 bases, with 5 bases spanning the gap. Germline V gene lookup returns CDR1 ENHRY and CDR2 SYGVKD. CDR3 size: 11 residues.

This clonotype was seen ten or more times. The CDR3 reads CATSDFRTGYTF. CDR3 DNA: TGTGCCACCAGTGATTTCCGGACGGGCTACACCTTC. The chain has TRBV24-1 and TRBJ1-2; the D is unclear. Trimming took off 1 base at V and 8 bases at J, with 7 bases between the two ends. CDR3 length: 12 residues. Germline-derived CDR1 and CDR2 are KGHDR and SFDVKD.

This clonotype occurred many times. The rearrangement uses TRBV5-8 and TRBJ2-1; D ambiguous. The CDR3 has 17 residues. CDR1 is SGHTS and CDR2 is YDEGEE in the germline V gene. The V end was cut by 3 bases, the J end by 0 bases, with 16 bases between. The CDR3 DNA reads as TGTGCCAGCAGCTGGGGATATGAGGTGAGCTCCTACAATGAGCAGTTCTTC. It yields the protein CASSWGYEVSSYNEQFF.

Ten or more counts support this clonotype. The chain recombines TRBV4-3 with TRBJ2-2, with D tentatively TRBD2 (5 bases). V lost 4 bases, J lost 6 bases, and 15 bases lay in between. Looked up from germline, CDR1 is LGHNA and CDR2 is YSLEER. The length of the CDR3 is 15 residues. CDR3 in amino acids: CASSPHEGSPGELFF. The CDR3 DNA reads TGCGCCAGCAGCCCTCATGAGGGATCCCCCGGGGAGCTGTTTTTT.

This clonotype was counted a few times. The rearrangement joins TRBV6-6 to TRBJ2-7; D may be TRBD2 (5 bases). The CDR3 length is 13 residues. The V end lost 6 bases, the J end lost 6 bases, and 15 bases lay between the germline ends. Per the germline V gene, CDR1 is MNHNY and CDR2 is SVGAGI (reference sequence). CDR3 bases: TGTGCCAGCAGGCCAGGACTGGGGAGCGAGCAGTACTTC. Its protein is CASRPGLGSEQYF.

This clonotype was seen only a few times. The DNA for the CDR3 is TGCGCCAGCAGCCAAGAAGCCAGGAACCGCGGGGAGCTGTTTTTT. Translation gives CASSQEARNRGELFF. V and J are TRBV4-1 and TRBJ2-2; no clear D gene. This CDR3 is built from 15 residues. Deletions cut 0 bases from V and 7 bases from J, with 12 bases between. The germline V gene encodes CDR1 MGHRA and CDR2 YSYEKL.

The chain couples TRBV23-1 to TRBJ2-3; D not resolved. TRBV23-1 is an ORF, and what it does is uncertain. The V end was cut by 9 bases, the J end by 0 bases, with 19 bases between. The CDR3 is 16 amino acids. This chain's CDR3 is CASPLRCVSSTDTQYF. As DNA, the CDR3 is TGCGCCAGTCCCCTCCGGTGCGTATCGAGCACAGATACGCAGTATTTT.

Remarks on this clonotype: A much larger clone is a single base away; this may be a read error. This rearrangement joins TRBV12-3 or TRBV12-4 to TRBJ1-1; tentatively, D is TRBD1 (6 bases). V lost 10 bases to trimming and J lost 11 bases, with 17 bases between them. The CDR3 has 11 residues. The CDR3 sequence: CAITLRTDAFF. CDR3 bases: TGTGCCATCACCCTCCGGACAGACGCTTTCTTT.

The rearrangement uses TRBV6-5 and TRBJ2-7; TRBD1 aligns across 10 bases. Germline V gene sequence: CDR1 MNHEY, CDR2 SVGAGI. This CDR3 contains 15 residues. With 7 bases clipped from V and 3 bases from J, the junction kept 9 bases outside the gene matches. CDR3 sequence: CASTQDRGGYYEQYF. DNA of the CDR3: TGTGCCAGCACCCAGGACAGGGGGGGTTACTACGAGCAGTACTTC.

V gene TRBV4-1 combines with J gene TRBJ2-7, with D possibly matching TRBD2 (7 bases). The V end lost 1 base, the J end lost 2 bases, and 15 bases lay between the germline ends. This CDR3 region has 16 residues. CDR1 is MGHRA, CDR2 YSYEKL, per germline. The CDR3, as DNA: TGCGCCAGCAGCCAAGGGGGGGGGGCAACCCCCTACGAGCAGTACTTC. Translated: CASSQGGGATPYEQYF.

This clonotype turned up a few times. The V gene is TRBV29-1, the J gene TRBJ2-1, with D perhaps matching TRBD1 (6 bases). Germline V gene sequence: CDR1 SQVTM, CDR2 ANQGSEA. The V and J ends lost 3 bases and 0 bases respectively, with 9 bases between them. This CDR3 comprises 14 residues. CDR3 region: CSVEGAASYNEQFF. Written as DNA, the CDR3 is TGCAGCGTTGAGGGGGCAGCCTCCTACAATGAGCAGTTCTTC.

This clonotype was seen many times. Here the CDR3 reads CASRGALRGTGELFF. DNA of the CDR3: TGTGCCAGCAGGGGGGCGCTCAGGGGGACCGGGGAGCTGTTTTTT. The chain employs TRBV12-3 or TRBV12-4 and TRBJ2-2; 7 bases map to TRBD1. The J segment lost 5 bases and the V segment lost 6 bases, leaving 9 bases of the junction unmatched. The CDR3 has 15 amino acids.

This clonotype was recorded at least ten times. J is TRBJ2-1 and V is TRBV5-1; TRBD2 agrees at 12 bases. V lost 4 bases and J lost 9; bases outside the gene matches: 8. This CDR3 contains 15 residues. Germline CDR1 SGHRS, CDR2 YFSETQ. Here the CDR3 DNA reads TGCGCCAGCAGCAGAGCTAGCGGGGGGGCCGGTGAGCAGTTCTTC. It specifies CASSRASGGAGEQFF.

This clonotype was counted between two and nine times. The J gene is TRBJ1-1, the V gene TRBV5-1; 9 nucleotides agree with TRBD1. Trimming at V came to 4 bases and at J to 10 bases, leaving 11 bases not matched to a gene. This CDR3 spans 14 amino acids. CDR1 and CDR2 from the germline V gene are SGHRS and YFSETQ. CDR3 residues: CASSAGQGTGGAFF. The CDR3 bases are TGCGCCAGCAGCGCTGGACAGGGGACCGGAGGAGCTTTCTTT.

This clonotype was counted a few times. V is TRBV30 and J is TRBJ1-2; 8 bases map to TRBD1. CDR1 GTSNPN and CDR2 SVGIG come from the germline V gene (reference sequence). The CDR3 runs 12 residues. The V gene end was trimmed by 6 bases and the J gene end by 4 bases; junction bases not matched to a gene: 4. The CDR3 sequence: CACRTGSYGYTF. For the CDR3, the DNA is TGTGCCTGTAGGACAGGGTCCTATGGCTACACCTTC.

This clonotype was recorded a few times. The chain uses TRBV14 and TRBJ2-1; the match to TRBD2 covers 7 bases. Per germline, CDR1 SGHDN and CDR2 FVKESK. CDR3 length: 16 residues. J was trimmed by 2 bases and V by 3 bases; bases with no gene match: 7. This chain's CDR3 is CASSHKAGTTYNEQFF. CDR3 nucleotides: TGTGCCAGCAGCCACAAAGCCGGGACTACCTACAATGAGCAGTTCTTC.

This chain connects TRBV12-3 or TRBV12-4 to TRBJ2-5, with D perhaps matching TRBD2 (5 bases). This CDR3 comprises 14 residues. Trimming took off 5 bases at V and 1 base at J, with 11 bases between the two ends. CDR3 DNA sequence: TGTGCCAGCAGTCCACCGAGCGGCCAAGAGACCCAGTACTTC. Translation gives CASSPPSGQETQYF.

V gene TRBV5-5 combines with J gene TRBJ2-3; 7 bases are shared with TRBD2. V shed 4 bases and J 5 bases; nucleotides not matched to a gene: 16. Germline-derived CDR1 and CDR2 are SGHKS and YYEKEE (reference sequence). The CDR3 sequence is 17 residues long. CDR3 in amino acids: CASSLGRLSGVIDTQYF. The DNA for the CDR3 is TGTGCCAGCAGCCTGGGGCGTCTCAGCGGGGTAATAGATACGCAGTATTTT.

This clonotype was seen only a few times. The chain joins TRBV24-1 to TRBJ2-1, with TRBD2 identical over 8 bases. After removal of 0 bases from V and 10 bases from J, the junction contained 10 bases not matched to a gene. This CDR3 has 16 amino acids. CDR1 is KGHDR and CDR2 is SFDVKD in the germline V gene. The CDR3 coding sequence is TGTGCCACCAGTGATTTGATAACGGGAGGGCCGTGGGAGCAGTTCTTC. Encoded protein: CATSDLITGGPWEQFF.